What follows is one T cell receptor (beta chain) and its context. The antigen this receptor binds is unknown. Qualities for individual bases were not recorded, and no much larger clone is one base off. TCRbeta CDR3 regions were amplified from genomic DNA by means of the immunoSEQ Assay, a bias-controlled multiplex PCR. For the original study's pipeline: Nucleated cell counts per sample were estimated from amplification of reference gene primers within the assay. Sequence reads were collapsed and filtered to measure the absolute abundance of every unique TCRbeta CDR3 rearrangement. For each sample, productive Simpson clonality was calculated as the square root of Simpson's diversity index across productive rearrangements. Sourced from immuneACCESS, this table was stored by TCRdb with only in-frame sequences that have V and J called. A share of the clones is absent; for the studies checked, an unresolved V gene accounts for under half, and the remainder has no known explanation. V, J and clone size are those of that table, while D and trimming were read from the DNA. This sample lists 100,000 to 150,000 clones; 65% to 85% were detected once. Clones ranked in the top ten supply 5.9% of the sample.

Collaborating institutions collected whole blood in K2EDTA tubes following their own protocols. For TCRbeta analysis, collaborator samples were shipped as frozen whole blood, as isolated PBMCs, or as DNA extracted from either sample type. This entry comes from a study of blood T cell repertoires in COVID-19 (dated by TCRdb to 2020 to 2022). Regarding the complete study: Samples covering the acute and convalescent phases of COVID-19 were provided by collaborators in the United States, Italy and Spain. The repertoires were released in a freely available public database meant as a resource for research on the immune response to SARS-CoV-2. The prospective study material was composed of cDNA or gDNA derived from T cells, B-cell-depleted T cells, or PBMCs. Where available, HLA class I and class II types were taken from metadata supplied by the sample provider and were not determined by assay-based typing. The sample metadata nearly always contained a de-identified subject ID, COVID-19 status, age in years and sex. Samples were obtained from the ongoing ImmuneRACE study (first 160 participants) and from roughly 1,300 subjects provided by 6 global collaborators. Subjects who had been exposed to COVID-19, were actively infected with it, or had recovered from it provided the deeply sampled blood TCRbeta repertoires that made up the dataset. Study-wide conclusions, independent of this receptor: Clinical and demographic metadata were provided uncurated, with the amount varying by source and participant.

The germline V gene (reference sequence) supplies CDR1 LNHDA and CDR2 SQIVND. Reading from cysteine to phenylalanine, the CDR3 counts 17 amino acids. Only the CDR3 region is kept as DNA, spanning 51 bases read in frame from base 1. Compared with germline, V lacks 5 bases and J lacks 4 bases; bases without a gene match: 8. The chain uses TRBV19 and TRBJ2-2; 12 bases in between match TRBD1. The TCR comes from an older man with active or convalescent COVID-19. What was sequenced was peripheral blood. The DNA sequence is as follows: TGTGCCAGTAGTGCTCCGGGACAGGGGGCGCCCACCGGGGAGCTGTTTTTT. The translation is CASSAPGQGAPTGELFF.